The rows below give T cell receptor beta chains drawn from one sample of a study of identical twins. TCRdb re-called the 5' RACE reads through MiXCR, storing one row per CDR3 protein. This table has hundreds of thousands of distinct CDR3 sequences, 6.1% appearing once. Source material: naive T cells sorted from blood. These receptors were obtained from a man between 18 and 29 years old in good health. CDR3s leave out the opening cysteine and the closing phenylalanine or tryptophan.

TRBJ2-5	14	TRBV29-1	SGSRGGTGLEETQY
TRBJ2-1	12	TRBV12-3/TRBV12-4	ASSLGGGGDEQF
TRBJ2-3	13	TRBV7-2	ASSLGASDGDTQY
TRBJ2-7	11	TRBV20-1	SARLRVSYEQY
TRBJ2-7	13	TRBV6-2/TRBV6-3	ASSGRRQGTYEQY
TRBJ2-1	15	TRBV7-2	ASSLPGLAGGGHEQF
TRBJ2-4	12	TRBV5-1	ASSHLGPLDIQY
TRBJ2-1	12	TRBV29-1	SVEGRTAWDEQF
TRBJ2-7	11	TRBV28	ASSIFMSYEQY
TRBJ1-6	12	TRBV27	ASSVSGVNSPLH
TRBJ2-2	15	TRBV7-2	ASRHWDWGLANGELF
TRBJ2-4	10	TRBV29-1	SVGQPKNIQY
TRBJ1-2	11	TRBV24-1	ATSDDQGSGYT
TRBJ2-7	12	TRBV12-3/TRBV12-4	ASSIYRGPYEQY
TRBJ1-2	13	TRBV11-2	ASSLEGGAGYGYT
TRBJ2-1	11	TRBV29-1	SVKAGGYNEQF
TRBJ2-3	13	TRBV28	ASSLSSFSTDTQY
TRBJ2-3	12	TRBV27	ASSLLINPDTQY
TRBJ2-7	13	TRBV28	ATQARSGGGYEQY
TRBJ1-6	14	TRBV27	ASSFNPMGSGSPLH
TRBJ2-7	14	TRBV7-9	ASSFDGTGWDYEQY
TRBJ2-1	13	TRBV7-9	ASSLALPTPNEQF
TRBJ2-3	13	TRBV12-3/TRBV12-4	ASSLEARSTDTQY
TRBJ1-4	14	TRBV7-9	ASSPQFRSTNEKLF
TRBJ2-7	13	TRBV5-5	ASSTGLAGLYEQY
TRBJ2-2	12	TRBV20-1	SGLDVSNTGELF
TRBJ2-2	13	TRBV7-8	ASSIDRMNTGELF
TRBJ2-1	13	TRBV16	ASSQLTGGYNEQF
TRBJ1-5	12	TRBV5-6	ASSAGQGDQPQH